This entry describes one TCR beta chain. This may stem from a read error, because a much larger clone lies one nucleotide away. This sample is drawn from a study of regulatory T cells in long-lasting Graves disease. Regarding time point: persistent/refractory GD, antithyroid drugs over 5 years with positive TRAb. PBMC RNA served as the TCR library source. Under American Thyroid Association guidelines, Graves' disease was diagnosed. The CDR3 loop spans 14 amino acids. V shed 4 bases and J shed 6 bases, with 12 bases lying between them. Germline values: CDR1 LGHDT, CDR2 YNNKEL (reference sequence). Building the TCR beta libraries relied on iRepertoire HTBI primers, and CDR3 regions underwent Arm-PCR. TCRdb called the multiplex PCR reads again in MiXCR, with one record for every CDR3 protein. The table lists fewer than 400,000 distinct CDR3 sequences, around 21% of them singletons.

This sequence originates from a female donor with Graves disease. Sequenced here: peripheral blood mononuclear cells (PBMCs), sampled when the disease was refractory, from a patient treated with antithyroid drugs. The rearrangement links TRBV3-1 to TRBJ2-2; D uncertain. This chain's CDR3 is CASSRGGVSGELFF. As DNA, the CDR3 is TGTGCCAGCAGCCGAGGTGGGGTTTCCGGGGAGCTGTTTTTT.